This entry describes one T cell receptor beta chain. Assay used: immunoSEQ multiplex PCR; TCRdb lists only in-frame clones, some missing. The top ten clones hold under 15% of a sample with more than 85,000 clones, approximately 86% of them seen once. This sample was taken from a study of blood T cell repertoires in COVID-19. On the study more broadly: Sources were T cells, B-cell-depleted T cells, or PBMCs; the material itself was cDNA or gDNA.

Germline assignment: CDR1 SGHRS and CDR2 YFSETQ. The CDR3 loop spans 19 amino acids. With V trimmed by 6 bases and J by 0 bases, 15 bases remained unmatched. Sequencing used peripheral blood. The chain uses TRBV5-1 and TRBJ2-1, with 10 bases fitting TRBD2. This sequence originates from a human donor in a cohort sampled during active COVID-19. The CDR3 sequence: CASTPGLAGAGGSYNEQFF. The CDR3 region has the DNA TGCGCCAGCACCCCGGGTCTAGCGGGAGCGGGGGGCTCCTACAATGAGCAGTTCTTC.